The clone carrying this T cell receptor (beta chain) was detected many times. The data were obtained in a study of spatial heterogeneity in lung cancer. Regarding time point: sample taken at primary tumor resection. Tumor, nontumor lung or frozen PBMC supplied whole RNA, sequenced without sorting. TCR cDNA molecules each had a unique molecular identifier. TCRdb analysed the 5' RACE reads with MiXCR anew, one entry per CDR3 protein. This sample has 40,000 or so distinct CDR3 sequences, with around 7% found just once. CDR1 and CDR2 (germline): SGHAT, FQDESV (reference sequence). Trimming took 3 bases from V and 4 from J, leaving 14 bases between them. The CDR3 contains 15 residues.

This chain uses TRBV11-1 with TRBJ2-3; D gene unclear. This sequence was found in a male donor with early-stage non-small cell lung cancer. The input for sequencing was PBMCs, taken at surgery. The CDR3 nucleotides read TGTGCCAGCAGCTTGGATAGCCTCGGACCAGATACGCAGTATTTT. Encoded protein: CASSLDSLGPDTQYF.